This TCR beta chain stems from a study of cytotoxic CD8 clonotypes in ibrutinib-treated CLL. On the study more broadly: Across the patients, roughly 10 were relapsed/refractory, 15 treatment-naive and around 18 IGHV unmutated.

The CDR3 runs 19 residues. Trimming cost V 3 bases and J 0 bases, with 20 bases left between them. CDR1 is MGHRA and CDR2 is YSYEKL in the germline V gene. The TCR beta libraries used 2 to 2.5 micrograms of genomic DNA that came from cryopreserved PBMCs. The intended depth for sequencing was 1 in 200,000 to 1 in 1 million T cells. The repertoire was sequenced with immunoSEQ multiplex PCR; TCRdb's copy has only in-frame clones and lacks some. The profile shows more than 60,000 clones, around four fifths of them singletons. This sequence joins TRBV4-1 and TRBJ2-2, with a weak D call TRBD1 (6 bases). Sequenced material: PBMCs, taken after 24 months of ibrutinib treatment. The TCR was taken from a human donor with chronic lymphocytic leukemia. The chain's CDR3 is CASSQTSGQAGANTGELFF. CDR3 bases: TGCGCCAGCAGCCAGACCTCGGGACAAGCAGGCGCGAACACCGGGGAGCTGTTTTTT.